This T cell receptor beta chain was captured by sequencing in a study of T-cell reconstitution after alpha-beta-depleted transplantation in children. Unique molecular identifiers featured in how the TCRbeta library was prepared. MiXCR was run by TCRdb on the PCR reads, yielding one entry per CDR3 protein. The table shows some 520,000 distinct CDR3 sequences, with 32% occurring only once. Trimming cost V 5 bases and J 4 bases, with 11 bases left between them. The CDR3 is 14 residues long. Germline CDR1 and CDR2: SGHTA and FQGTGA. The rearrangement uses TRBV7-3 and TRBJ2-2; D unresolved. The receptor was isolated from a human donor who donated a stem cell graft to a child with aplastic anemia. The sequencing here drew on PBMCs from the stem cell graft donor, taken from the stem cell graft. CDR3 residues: CASSPHWGTGELFF. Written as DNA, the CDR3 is TGTGCCAGCAGCCCACACTGGGGCACCGGGGAGCTGTTTTTT.